This TCR beta chain originates from a study of T cell responses to AZD1222 COVID-19 vaccine. Study information: Samples with a second dose at about 4 or about 12 weeks were pooled together.

As regards this clone: Its antigen remains unknown.

Study-level findings and limits: It should be noted that donors were predominantly white British and more often female, and clonal diversity was possibly underestimated. There were vaccine-associated CD4 TCRs across spike, dominant at 160-218 and 743-854. Only after the peak T cell response were repertoires sampled.

The V gene lost 2 bases and the J gene lost 5 bases, with 8 bases spanning the gap. Germline V lookup: CDR1 SGHNT, CDR2 YYREEE (reference sequence). This CDR3 contains 13 residues. The repertoire was sequenced with immunoSEQ multiplex PCR; TCRdb's copy has only in-frame clones and lacks some. Of 150,000 to 200,000 clones detected, approximately 95% appear once; the ten largest clones hold about 3.9%. Material: peripheral blood, obtained on day 0 of AZD1222 vaccination. This TCR was sampled from an adult in good health. This rearrangement joins TRBV5-4 to TRBJ2-1; D not certain. CDR3 protein: CASSFDFHNEQFF. In nucleotides, the CDR3 is TGTGCCAGCAGCTTTGACTTTCACAATGAGCAGTTCTTC. The whole variable domain, remainder taken from reference TRBV5-4 and TRBJ2-1, is ETGVTQSPTHLIKTRGQQVTLRCSSQSGHNTVSWYQQALGQGPQFIFQYYREEENGRGNFPPRFSGLQFPNYSSELNVNALELDDSALYLCASSFDFHNEQFFGPGTRLTVL.